This T cell receptor (beta chain) was sequenced during a study of T cell repertoires in aging, cancer and after chemotherapy (dated by TCRdb to about 2019). General notes on the study: The donors fell into six age groups ranging from 30 or younger to 70 or older, and each group had at least three individuals. In the hematological group, the paired samples taken before and after chemotherapy came from chronic lymphocytic leukemia patients given fludarabine- or bendamustine-based regimens. Several million TCR reads were contained in the full dataset. Peripheral blood TCR beta repertoires from healthy donors and cancer patients were profiled to examine immunoaging and T cell reconstitution after chemotherapy. The cohort comprised 200 to 250 cancer patients, roughly 94 with hematological and over 110 with solid cancers, plus 95 healthy donors as a reference group. On the study overall, not on this receptor specifically: Compared with age-matched healthy donors, untreated patients with either hematological or solid cancers had significantly lower TCR diversity in the blood along with higher clonality. According to the authors, the repertoire data do not allow conclusions to be drawn about immunological memory after chemotherapy. In healthy donors, the decline in TCR diversity with age was mainly explained by loss of richness, whereas in cancer patients loss of evenness was also found to contribute. In both cancer cohorts, the median generation probability rose over the chemotherapy interval, which suggests that the repertoire was reconstituted through rebound thymic output. Hematological cancer patients had infiltration of lymphoid organs, and this infiltration may itself impair thymic emigration or peripheral T cell expansion.

Genomic DNA extracted from peripheral blood, rather than sorted cells or RNA, was used as the source for amplification of TCR beta rearrangements. Based on the germline V gene (reference sequence), the CDR1 and CDR2 sequences are LNHDA and SQIVND. Measured from the cysteine to the phenylalanine, the CDR3 is 14 residues long. The entry retains the CDR3 DNA only, 42 bases that are in frame from base 1. V lost 3 bases and J lost 0 bases; the stretch between them is 8 bases long. Using a mixed TRB-A/B primer pool, multiplex touch-down PCR amplified rearranged TRB sequences covering the V, D and J segments. Two consecutive PCR reactions with Phusion HS II polymerase added Illumina adapters and sample indices to the amplicons. Amplicons were gel-purified using the NucleoSpin Gel and PCR Clean-up kit and were subsequently checked with Qubit and an Agilent 2100 Bioanalyzer. Sequencing of the libraries was done on an Illumina MiSeq with paired-end, single-indexed 600-cycle runs. On the authors' methods: Processing of the TRB sequences was carried out with MiXCR versions 2.12 and 3.0.5. Each unique CDR3 nucleotide sequence was treated as one clone, and only productive sequences with two or more reads were kept. The repertoire metrics were Shannon diversity, evenness, clonality (defined as one minus evenness), and alpha-parameterized diversity profiles covering alpha 0 to 5. The IGoR algorithm was used to calculate generation probabilities of clones in the paired pre- and post-chemotherapy samples. Using fastp at Q25 and MiXCR, TCRdb reprocessed the public reads and kept productive beta chains. Every entry covers one CDR3 protein and lists the most common genes and DNA from its rows. TCRdb, not the authors, supplied the V and J calls. This sample has more than 6,000 distinct CDR3 sequences in its table, and roughly 22% of those were observed once. In total, the top ten clones hold 8.5% of the sample.

This clonotype is described as medium-sized (0.01 to 0.1%). Its antigen is not yet known. No base-level quality is on record; no much larger clone is a single base apart. This clonotype was obtained from a human donor with a blood cancer. This chain is built from TRBV19 and TRBJ1-1; D gene: possibly TRBD1, on 6 matching bases. Sequencing used blood. The nucleotides read TGTGCCAGTAGTATTGACAGGATGAACACTGAAGCTTTCTTT. Its amino acids are CASSIDRMNTEAFF.